The source of this T cell receptor beta chain is a study of T cell changes during pregnancy in multiple sclerosis. Only in-frame clones appear in the TCRdb table, and some are missing; sequencing was by immunoSEQ multiplex PCR. The data hold around 60,000 clones, with more than 90% observed a single time. The CDR3 sequence is 14 residues long. The V gene's germline CDR1 is SGHNT and CDR2 YYREEE (reference sequence). After removal of 4 bases from V and 5 bases from J, the junction contained 6 bases not matched to a gene. The input for sequencing was peripheral blood, taken in the second trimester of pregnancy. The J gene is TRBJ2-5, the V gene TRBV5-4; 9 bases map to TRBD1. The origin of this receptor is a female donor with multiple sclerosis, enrolled in a pregnancy study. The DNA of the CDR3 is TGTGCCAGCAGCACGGGACAGGGTGGCGAGACCCAGTACTTC. This encodes CASSTGQGGETQYF.